The 14 T cell receptor beta chains below all came from one sample that was sequenced in a study of CD8+ T cells in alopecia areata. Following RNA extraction, reverse transcription yielded cDNA that acted as the sequencing template. Profiled with immunoSEQ multiplex PCR; TCRdb holds only in-frame clones, not every one. The repertoire consists of about 130,000 clones, with about 47% occurring once and the leading ten covering over 15%. This sample comprised CD8+ T cells sorted from blood, obtained at week 0. The receptor source for this set is a human donor with alopecia areata.

The J gene is TRBJ1-1, the V gene TRBV30; D might be TRBD1 (5 bases). The CDR3 sequence is 14 residues long. V gave up 5 bases and J gave up 6 bases, with 19 bases separating them. Germline V gene data show CDR1 as GTSNPN and CDR2 as SVGIG (reference sequence). The CDR3 coding sequence is TGTGCCTGGGGGGACGGGGGTCGGAGCTCTGAAGCTTTCTTT. Residues: CAWGDGGRSSEAFF.

This clone was found a few times. The chain is built from TRBV6-4 and TRBJ2-3; D call uncertain. This CDR3 is built from 12 residues. Trimming took 5 bases from V and 1 from J, leaving 4 bases between them. Per germline, CDR1 MRHNA and CDR2 SNTAGT. Here the CDR3 reads CASSQGTDTQYF. The CDR3 nucleotides read TGTGCCAGCAGTCAGGGCACAGATACGCAGTATTTT.

The chain recombines TRBV9 with TRBJ2-7; D uncertain. V shed 0 bases and J shed 6 bases, with 10 bases lying between them. CDR3 length: 13 amino acids. Per the germline V gene, CDR1 is SGDLS and CDR2 is YYNGEE. The CDR3 DNA is TGTGCCAGCAGCGTAGGTCTAGGTGTCGAGCAGTACTTC. This translates into CASSVGLGVEQYF. Looking up the rest from reference TRBV9 and TRBJ2-7 gives the full variable domain: DSGVTQTPKHLITATGQRVTLRCSPRSGDLSVYWYQQSLDQGLQFLIQYYNGEERAKGNILERFSAQQFPDLHSELNLSSLELGDSALYFCASSVGLGVEQYFGPGTRLTVT.

The chain has TRBV9 and TRBJ2-1; no firm D call. Trimming cost V 0 bases and J 3 bases, with 10 bases left between them. CDR3 size: 15 residues. Per germline, CDR1 SGDLS and CDR2 YYNGEE. The CDR3 DNA reads TGTGCCAGCAGCGTAGCTCTTGCGGTCTACAATGAGCAGTTCTTC. It translates to CASSVALAVYNEQFF.

Comments on this clone: A read error is possible here, since a much larger clone lies one base away. The rearrangement joins TRBV4-1 to TRBJ2-3; 10 positions agree with TRBD2. Germline V gene data show CDR1 as MGHRA and CDR2 as YSYEKL. The CDR3 covers 16 residues. Here the CDR3 DNA reads TGTGCCAGCAGCCAAGAGGCTAGCGGGGGCGCAGATACGCAGTATTTT. Encoded protein: CASSQEASGGADTQYF.

A few counts support this clone. The chain combines TRBV29-1 with TRBJ2-7, with D maybe TRBD1 (5 bases). This CDR3 contains 13 residues. V was cut by 3 bases and J by 3 bases, with 12 bases left in between. CDR1 and CDR2 (germline): SQVTM, ANQGSEA. The CDR3 nucleotides read TGCAGCGTTGATAGGGGTGAAGGCTACGAGCAGTACTTC. Protein product: CSVDRGEGYEQYF.

This clone has just a few counts. The chain combines TRBV7-9 with TRBJ1-1; weak D call: TRBD1 (6 bases). V shed 5 bases and J shed 0 bases, with 19 bases lying between them. CDR1 is SEHNR, CDR2 FQNEAQ, per germline (reference sequence). This CDR3 has 17 amino acids. CDR3 nucleotide sequence: TGTGCCAGCAGCCCACCAATTCAGGGGCACATGAACACTGAAGCTTTCTTT. Translation gives CASSPPIQGHMNTEAFF.

The chain combines TRBV9 with TRBJ2-2; D is unclear. The CDR3 length is 13 residues. The V and J ends lost 2 bases and 3 bases respectively, with 5 bases between them. Germline values: CDR1 SGDLS, CDR2 YYNGEE. The CDR3 bases are TGTGCCAGCAGCGTTCAGGACACCGGGGAGCTGTTTTTT. The encoded protein is CASSVQDTGELFF. The complete variable domain, with remaining parts taken from reference TRBV9 and TRBJ2-2, reads DSGVTQTPKHLITATGQRVTLRCSPRSGDLSVYWYQQSLDQGLQFLIQYYNGEERAKGNILERFSAQQFPDLHSELNLSSLELGDSALYFCASSVQDTGELFFGEGSRLTVL.

V usage is TRBV30 and J usage is TRBJ1-1; D call uncertain. This CDR3 region has 15 residues. Per the germline V gene, CDR1 is GTSNPN and CDR2 is SVGIG (reference sequence). Trimming took off 2 bases at V and 0 bases at J, with 13 bases between the two ends. CDR3 loop: CAWSLPQTMNTEAFF. As DNA, the CDR3 is TGTGCCTGGAGTCTGCCCCAAACGATGAACACTGAAGCTTTCTTT.

Only a few counts were recorded for this clone. V and J are TRBV5-4 and TRBJ2-6; D gene uncertain. The germline V gene encodes CDR1 SGHNT and CDR2 YYREEE (reference sequence). V was shortened by 2 bases and J by 0 bases, with 3 bases between the two germline ends. The CDR3 has 14 residues. This CDR3 is CASSLLSGANVLTF. The CDR3, as DNA: TGTGCCAGCAGCTTACTCTCTGGGGCCAACGTCCTGACTTTC.

There are a few counts of this clone. The junction departs from the called germline gene at one end, perhaps through a read error. This chain uses TRBV6-4 with TRBJ2-7; 12 bases align to TRBD2. The V gene's germline CDR1 is MRHNA and CDR2 SNTAGT. CDR3 length: 15 amino acids. CDR3 sequence: CASSYSTSGGYEQYF. The CDR3 DNA is TGTGCCAGCAGTTACTCGACTAGCGGGGGCTACGAGCAGTACTTC.

This sequence joins TRBV15 and TRBJ2-5; tentative D call: TRBD2 (6 bases). Germline V gene sequence: CDR1 LNHNV, CDR2 YYDKDF (reference sequence). Trimming left V 5 bases short and J 4 bases short, with 17 bases between. This CDR3 contains 15 residues. CDR3 loop: CATSAGPHSLETQYF. CDR3 sequence (DNA): TGTGCCACCAGCGCGGGACCTCACTCATTAGAGACCCAGTACTTC.

The rearrangement uses TRBV27 and TRBJ2-3, with D unresolved. Trimming left V 2 bases short and J 6 bases short, with 9 bases between. Germline-derived CDR1 and CDR2 are MNHEY and SMNVEV (reference sequence). This CDR3 spans 13 amino acids. The DNA for the CDR3 is TGTGCCAGCAGTTTAGGCAGCAGCGATACGCAGTATTTT. Protein product: CASSLGSSDTQYF.

V and J are TRBV30 and TRBJ1-1; the D is unclear. V was cut by 3 bases and J by 1 base, with 12 bases left in between. The germline V gene has CDR1 GTSNPN and CDR2 SVGIG (reference sequence). This CDR3 is 14 amino acids long. CDR3 protein: CAWRPLSENTEAFF. As DNA, the CDR3 is TGTGCCTGGAGACCCCTTTCAGAGAACACTGAAGCTTTCTTT.